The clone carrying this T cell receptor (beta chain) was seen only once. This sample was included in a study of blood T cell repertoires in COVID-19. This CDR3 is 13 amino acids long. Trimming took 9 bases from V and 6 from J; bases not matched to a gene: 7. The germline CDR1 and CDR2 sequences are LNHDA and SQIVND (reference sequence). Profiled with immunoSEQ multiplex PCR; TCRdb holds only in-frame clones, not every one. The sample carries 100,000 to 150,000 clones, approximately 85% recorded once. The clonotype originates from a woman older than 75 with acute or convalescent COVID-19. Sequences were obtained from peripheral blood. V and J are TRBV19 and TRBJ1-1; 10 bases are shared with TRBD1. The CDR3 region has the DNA TGTGCCAGCCGCCGGGGGACAGGGGCTGAAGCTTTCTTT. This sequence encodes CASRRGTGAEAFF.